This is a list of T cell receptor beta chains from one sample in a study of blood T cell repertoires in COVID-19. Clones were sequenced by immunoSEQ multiplex PCR, and TCRdb holds only the in-frame ones, with some missing. The repertoire holds about 330,000 clones, with 87% as singletons. The sequencing sample was made of PBMCs or T cells enriched from blood (not recorded which). These receptors came from a woman aged 30 to 39 who had recovered from COVID-19. Both conserved end residues are trimmed from each CDR3. Each record gives: V gene, J gene, CDR3 length, CDR3 protein.

v_call: TRBV18
j_call: TRBJ1-5
cdr3_length: 14
cdr3_aa: ASSPRQGKSDQPQH

v_call: TRBV28
j_call: TRBJ2-3
cdr3_length: 12
cdr3_aa: ASTWGGRTDTQY

v_call: TRBV2
j_call: TRBJ1-1
cdr3_length: 12
cdr3_aa: ASRRQSWSTEAF

v_call: TRBV5-6
j_call: TRBJ1-4
cdr3_length: 13
cdr3_aa: ASSTYRTGSEKLF

v_call: TRBV15
j_call: TRBJ1-5
cdr3_length: 15
cdr3_aa: ATSRGRNLYSNQPQH

v_call: TRBV9
j_call: TRBJ2-3
cdr3_length: 14
cdr3_aa: ASSVSTGLSTDTQY

v_call: TRBV2
j_call: TRBJ1-6
cdr3_length: 12
cdr3_aa: ASSLDRGDSPLH

v_call: TRBV11-2
j_call: TRBJ2-1
cdr3_length: 13
cdr3_aa: ASSPISGTYNEQF

v_call: TRBV14
j_call: TRBJ2-3
cdr3_length: 15
cdr3_aa: ASSPTLAGLRTDTQY

v_call: TRBV25-1
j_call: TRBJ2-1
cdr3_length: 12
cdr3_aa: ASSEGQVPWWQF

v_call: TRBV24-1
j_call: TRBJ2-7
cdr3_length: 12
cdr3_aa: ATSRGQGFHEQY

v_call: TRBV28
j_call: TRBJ1-2
cdr3_length: 15
cdr3_aa: ASSLYGGQGLLYGYT

v_call: TRBV4-1
j_call: TRBJ1-1
cdr3_length: 11
cdr3_aa: ASSHLGTSEAF

v_call: TRBV29-1
j_call: TRBJ1-4
cdr3_length: 11
cdr3_aa: SVVDRGWEKLF

v_call: TRBV28
j_call: TRBJ2-1
cdr3_length: 10
cdr3_aa: ASTPLGGEQF

v_call: TRBV9
j_call: TRBJ2-3
cdr3_length: 14
cdr3_aa: ASSVEGSGVTDTQY

v_call: TRBV3-1/TRBV3-2
j_call: TRBJ2-7
cdr3_length: 12
cdr3_aa: ASSQYLVSYEQY

v_call: TRBV19
j_call: TRBJ1-5
cdr3_length: 13
cdr3_aa: ASSTLATGSQPQH

v_call: TRBV7-2
j_call: TRBJ2-7
cdr3_length: 13
cdr3_aa: ASSPRLAGGYEQY

v_call: TRBV19
j_call: TRBJ1-2
cdr3_length: 10
cdr3_aa: ASRQVYDGYT

v_call: TRBV10-3
j_call: TRBJ2-3
cdr3_length: 15
cdr3_aa: AISEIGTSSLRGTQY

v_call: TRBV5-1
j_call: TRBJ2-1
cdr3_length: 12
cdr3_aa: ASSPDSGINEQF

v_call: TRBV11-3
j_call: TRBJ2-7
cdr3_length: 10
cdr3_aa: ASSLNRDEQY

v_call: TRBV28
j_call: TRBJ1-2
cdr3_length: 8
cdr3_aa: AARGQGYT

v_call: TRBV11-1
j_call: TRBJ1-2
cdr3_length: 14
cdr3_aa: ASSPHPHRVGGGYT

v_call: TRBV5-4
j_call: TRBJ1-2
cdr3_length: 13
cdr3_aa: ASSSKGQGAWGYT

v_call: TRBV10-2
j_call: TRBJ1-2
cdr3_length: 12
cdr3_aa: ASTPSEQGNGYT

v_call: TRBV6-5
j_call: TRBJ2-1
cdr3_length: 13
cdr3_aa: ASRKLAGGFNEQF

v_call: TRBV6-5
j_call: TRBJ1-6
cdr3_length: 13
cdr3_aa: ASTTAGNTNSPLH

v_call: TRBV15
j_call: TRBJ1-4
cdr3_length: 13
cdr3_aa: ATSRGGEEKGKLF

v_call: TRBV28
j_call: TRBJ2-2
cdr3_length: 10
cdr3_aa: ASTPRPGELF

v_call: TRBV5-1
j_call: TRBJ2-5
cdr3_length: 14
cdr3_aa: ASSLVLAGGSETQY

v_call: TRBV27
j_call: TRBJ2-1
cdr3_length: 13
cdr3_aa: ASSLSQGLYNEQF

v_call: TRBV11-3
j_call: TRBJ2-1
cdr3_length: 11
cdr3_aa: ASSLVDGDEQF

v_call: TRBV19
j_call: TRBJ2-5
cdr3_length: 16
cdr3_aa: ASSTGTSGGTIGETQY

v_call: TRBV4-2
j_call: TRBJ2-5
cdr3_length: 15
cdr3_aa: ASSQDNPAAYQETQY

v_call: TRBV27
j_call: TRBJ2-2
cdr3_length: 11
cdr3_aa: ASLGAHTGELF

v_call: TRBV9
j_call: TRBJ1-1
cdr3_length: 13
cdr3_aa: ASSVSRTGLTEAF

v_call: TRBV9
j_call: TRBJ2-2
cdr3_length: 14
cdr3_aa: ASSPRGGAGTGELF

v_call: TRBV4-1
j_call: TRBJ1-6
cdr3_length: 13
cdr3_aa: ASSQLTVDNSPLH

v_call: TRBV4-1
j_call: TRBJ1-2
cdr3_length: 12
cdr3_aa: ASSHVVGDYGYT

v_call: TRBV12-3/TRBV12-4
j_call: TRBJ2-1
cdr3_length: 10
cdr3_aa: ASSRTSLEQF

v_call: TRBV7-2
j_call: TRBJ2-1
cdr3_length: 12
cdr3_aa: ASSLVRTANEQF

v_call: TRBV25-1
j_call: TRBJ1-6
cdr3_length: 11
cdr3_aa: ASTNTGNSPLH

v_call: TRBV19
j_call: TRBJ1-6
cdr3_length: 12
cdr3_aa: ASGGGRNNSPLH

v_call: TRBV6-6
j_call: TRBJ1-2
cdr3_length: 11
cdr3_aa: ASSLGEYYGYT

v_call: TRBV13
j_call: TRBJ1-4
cdr3_length: 15
cdr3_aa: ASSSRQGMSPVKKLF

v_call: TRBV19
j_call: TRBJ1-6
cdr3_length: 13
cdr3_aa: ATSVSIEEGSPLH